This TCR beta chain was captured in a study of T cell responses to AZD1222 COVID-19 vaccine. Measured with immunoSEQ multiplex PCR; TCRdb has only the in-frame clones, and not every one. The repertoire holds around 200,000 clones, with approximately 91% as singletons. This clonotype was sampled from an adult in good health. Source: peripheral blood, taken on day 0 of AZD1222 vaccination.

The DNA for the CDR3 is TGCGCCAGCAGCCAAGAAACCGGGGCCTACGAGCAGTACTTC. This gives the protein CASSQETGAYEQYF. The chain links TRBV4-3 to TRBJ2-7; a weak D match, TRBD2 (5 bases). The germline CDR1 and CDR2 sequences are LGHNA and YSLEER. V lost 0 bases and J lost 2, with 8 bases in between. The CDR3 runs to 14 residues.